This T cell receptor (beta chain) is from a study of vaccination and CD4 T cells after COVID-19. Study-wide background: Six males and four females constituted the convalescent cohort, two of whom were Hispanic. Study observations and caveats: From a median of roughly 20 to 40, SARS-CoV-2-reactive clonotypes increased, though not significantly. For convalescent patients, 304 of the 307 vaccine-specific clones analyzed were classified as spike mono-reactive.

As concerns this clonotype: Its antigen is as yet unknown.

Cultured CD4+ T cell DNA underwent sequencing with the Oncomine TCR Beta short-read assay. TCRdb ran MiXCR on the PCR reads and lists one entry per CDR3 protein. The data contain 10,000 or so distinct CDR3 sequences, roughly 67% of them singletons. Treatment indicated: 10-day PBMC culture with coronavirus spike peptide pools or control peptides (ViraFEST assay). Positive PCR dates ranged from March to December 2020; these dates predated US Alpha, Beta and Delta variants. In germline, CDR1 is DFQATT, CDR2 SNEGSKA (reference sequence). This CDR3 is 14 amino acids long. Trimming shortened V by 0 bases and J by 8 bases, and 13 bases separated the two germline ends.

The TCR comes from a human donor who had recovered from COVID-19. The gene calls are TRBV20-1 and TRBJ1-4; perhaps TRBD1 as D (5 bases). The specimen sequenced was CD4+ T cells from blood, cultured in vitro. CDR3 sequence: CSARDPRDGEKLFF. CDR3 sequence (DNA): TGCAGTGCTAGAGATCCCAGGGACGGGGAAAAACTGTTTTTT.